One sample yielded the 27 T cell receptor beta chains listed below, sequenced in a study of radiation and T cells in renal cell carcinoma. Method: immunoSEQ multiplex PCR; TCRdb's copy keeps in-frame clones and lacks some. Found here are approximately 70,000 clones, 60% to 85% of them singletons; the top ten hold around 7%. Regarding time point: blood 4 weeks post-SBRT, at nephrectomy. Treatment described: 15 Gy SBRT to primary tumor, nephrectomy 4 weeks later. The sequenced sample was blood, obtained from a patient whose treatment included radiotherapy and nephrectomy. The receptor set was obtained from a man between 60 and 75 years old with renal cell carcinoma.

The chain couples TRBV7-9 to TRBJ1-2; D is uncertain. This CDR3 has 14 amino acids. In germline, CDR1 is SEHNR, CDR2 FQNEAQ (reference sequence). V dropped 4 bases and J dropped 4 bases, with 13 bases sitting between them. The CDR3 coding sequence is TGTGCCAGCAGCTCGACGCTCCGAACCTATGGCTACACCTTC. Encoded protein: CASSSTLRTYGYTF.

The rearrangement joins TRBV7-2 to TRBJ2-5; 8 bases align to TRBD1. Per the germline V gene, CDR1 is SGHTA and CDR2 is FQGNSA. With 7 bases clipped from V and 4 bases from J, the junction kept 8 bases outside the gene matches. CDR3 length: 14 residues. The CDR3 sequence is CASTDSRGLETQYF. CDR3 nucleotides: TGTGCCAGCACCGACTCCAGGGGGCTAGAGACCCAGTACTTC.

The gene calls are TRBV6-6 and TRBJ1-3, with a weak D call TRBD1 (6 bases). Germline CDR1 reads MNHNY; CDR2 reads SVGAGI (reference sequence). Trimming left V 6 bases short and J 1 base short, with 13 bases between. This CDR3 region has 15 residues. CDR3 bases: TGTGCCAGCAGCAGACACAGGGAGTCTGGAAACACCATATATTTT. It is translated as CASSRHRESGNTIYF.

The chain recombines TRBV6-6 with TRBJ2-5; possible D gene TRBD2, 7 bases. V was cut by 4 bases and J by 5 bases, with 20 bases left in between. Germline assignment: CDR1 MNHNY and CDR2 SVGAGI (reference sequence). This CDR3 spans 16 amino acids. CDR3 nucleotide sequence: TGTGCCAGCAGTTCACTCACCCGGGGGGCGGGGGAGACCCAGTACTTC. This encodes CASSSLTRGAGETQYF.

The rearrangement joins TRBV19 to TRBJ1-6; D gene unclear. V shed 3 bases and J shed 5 bases, with 8 bases lying between them. The germline V gene encodes CDR1 LNHDA and CDR2 SQIVND (reference sequence). The CDR3 contains 14 residues. The CDR3 here is CASSIGLDNSPLHF. The CDR3 DNA follows: TGTGCCAGTAGTATTGGGCTGGATAATTCACCCCTCCACTTT.

The chain joins TRBV28 to TRBJ2-7; 9 bases line up with TRBD1. The CDR3 consists of 15 residues. The germline V gene encodes CDR1 MDHEN and CDR2 SYDVKM. V lost 4 bases, J lost 1 base, and 5 bases stayed unmatched. The CDR3, as DNA: TGTGCCAGCAGTTCCCCCGGGACAGGGTCCTACGAGCAGTACGTC. As protein: CASSSPGTGSYEQYV.

This chain links TRBV9 with TRBJ1-1; D perhaps matches TRBD1 (5 bases). Germline V gene sequence: CDR1 SGDLS, CDR2 YYNGEE. The CDR3 loop spans 15 amino acids. V was shortened by 3 bases and J by 8 bases, with 20 bases between the two germline ends. CDR3 protein: CASSASGYPLMEAFF. The CDR3 DNA reads TGTGCCAGCAGCGCATCAGGGTACCCACTAATGGAAGCTTTCTTT.

The chain joins TRBV6-6 to TRBJ1-1; tentatively, D is TRBD1 (5 bases). Deletions cut 6 bases from V and 1 base from J, with 6 bases between. The CDR3 runs 12 residues. CDR1 is MNHNY and CDR2 is SVGAGI in the germline V gene (reference sequence). CDR3 sequence: CASSQGNTEAFF. CDR3 sequence (DNA): TGTGCCAGCAGCCAGGGGAACACTGAAGCTTTCTTT.

This clone was counted only a few times. The chain recombines TRBV14 with TRBJ1-4; D gene unclear. Germline V CDR1 and CDR2: SGHDN, FVKESK. The CDR3 totals 13 residues. V was shortened by 3 bases and J by 8 bases, with 10 bases between the two germline ends. The CDR3: CASSHSRREKLFF. CDR3 sequence (DNA): TGTGCCAGCAGCCATTCAAGGCGGGAAAAACTGTTTTTT.

The chain recombines TRBV6-6 with TRBJ2-1; 11 bases agree with TRBD1. Trimming at V came to 0 bases and at J to 6 bases, leaving 4 bases not matched to a gene. CDR1 and CDR2 (germline): MNHNY, SVGAGI (reference sequence). The CDR3 consists of 16 residues. CDR3: CASSYSGDRGVNEQFF. In nucleotides, the CDR3 is TGTGCCAGCAGTTACTCCGGGGACAGGGGGGTCAATGAGCAGTTCTTC.

The chain has TRBV7-9 and TRBJ2-7; no reliable D call. The V gene's germline CDR1 is SEHNR and CDR2 FQNEAQ (reference sequence). The length of the CDR3 is 14 residues. The germline V and J ends were trimmed by 1 base and 2 bases, with 9 bases remaining between them. In DNA, the CDR3 is TGTGCCAGCAGCTTAGAGATACCCCCCTACGAGCAGTACTTC. Translation gives CASSLEIPPYEQYF.

The chain joins TRBV4-3 to TRBJ1-2, with a weak D call TRBD1 (5 bases). The V end was cut by 2 bases, the J end by 3 bases, with 13 bases between. The CDR3 totals 15 residues. CDR1 is LGHNA and CDR2 is YSLEER in the germline V gene. The CDR3 DNA follows: TGCGCCAGCAGCCAATCTGCAGGGTCGGACTATGGCTACACCTTC. Amino acid sequence: CASSQSAGSDYGYTF.

The chain employs TRBV7-8 and TRBJ1-1, with D uncertain. CDR1 SGHVS and CDR2 FQNEAQ come from the germline V gene. V lost 5 bases, J lost 4 bases, and 17 bases lay in between. The CDR3 totals 15 residues. CDR3 nucleotide sequence: TGTGCCAGCAGCCCGACCACCCTCGGGAGCACTGAAGCTTTCTTT. Amino acid sequence: CASSPTTLGSTEAFF. Combining the CDR3 with reference TRBV7-8 and TRBJ1-1 gives the whole variable domain GAGVSQSPRYKVAKRGQDVALRCDPISGHVSLFWYQQALGQGPEFLTYFQNEAQLDKSGLPSDRFFAERPEGSVSTLKIQRTQQEDSAVYLCASSPTTLGSTEAFFGQGTRLTVV.

This chain uses TRBV19 with TRBJ2-5; D is unresolved. Trimming shortened V by 2 bases and J by 0 bases, and 13 bases separated the two germline ends. The CDR3 length is 16 residues. Germline loops: CDR1 LNHDA, CDR2 SQIVND (reference sequence). This CDR3 reads CASSINYFSYQETQYF. CDR3 nucleotides: TGTGCCAGTAGTATAAACTATTTCTCGTACCAAGAGACCCAGTACTTC.

The chain recombines TRBV6-1 with TRBJ2-1; D gene uncertain. V was clipped by 6 bases and J by 2 bases, with 14 bases between them. Per germline, CDR1 MNHNS and CDR2 SASEGT. The CDR3 spans 15 residues. DNA for the CDR3: TGTGCCAGCAGCGACTCCGCAGAGGCCTACAATGAGCAGTTCTTC. Encoded protein: CASSDSAEAYNEQFF.

The rearrangement joins TRBV28 to TRBJ2-5; D is ambiguous. Between the trimmed V and J ends, which lost 0 bases and 5 bases, there was a span of 19 bases. Germline V gene sequence: CDR1 MDHEN, CDR2 SYDVKM. The CDR3 spans 17 residues. DNA of the CDR3: TGTGCCAGCAGTTTATGGCCGGACGGAACCTCCGGGGAGACCCAGTACTTC. It is translated as CASSLWPDGTSGETQYF.

This chain uses TRBV5-4 with TRBJ2-2; no firm D call. Germline CDR1 reads SGHNT; CDR2 reads YYREEE (reference sequence). There are 14 residues in the CDR3. The V gene lost 0 bases and the J gene lost 1 base, with 4 bases spanning the gap. The CDR3 loop reads CASSLELNTGELFF. In DNA, the CDR3 is TGTGCCAGCAGCTTGGAACTGAACACCGGGGAGCTGTTTTTT.

The genes are TRBV5-6 and TRBJ1-2, with a weak D call TRBD1 (6 bases). V dropped 1 base and J dropped 6 bases, with 10 bases sitting between them. Germline V gene data show CDR1 as SGHDT and CDR2 as YYEEEE. The CDR3 has 13 amino acids. DNA of the CDR3: TGTGCCAGCAGCTTGACAGGGAGGGATGGCTACACCTTC. Its protein is CASSLTGRDGYTF.

The gene calls are TRBV6-1 and TRBJ1-3, with D possibly TRBD1 on 5 matching bases. The CDR3 extends over 14 amino acids. V lost 5 bases, J lost 0 bases, and 8 bases lay in between. The germline gives CDR1 MNHNS, CDR2 SASEGT. The CDR3 loop reads CASSRQTSGNTIYF. The CDR3, as DNA: TGTGCCAGCAGTAGACAGACCTCTGGAAACACCATATATTTT.

The chain combines TRBV10-3 with TRBJ1-2; D is undetermined. Deletions cut 2 bases from V and 2 bases from J, with 9 bases between. The CDR3 is 14 residues long. Per the germline V gene, CDR1 is ENHRY and CDR2 is SYGVKD. The CDR3 is CAISENRANYGYTF. The CDR3 coding sequence is TGTGCCATCAGTGAGAACAGAGCGAACTATGGCTACACCTTC.

The rearrangement uses TRBV7-8 and TRBJ1-5; no clear D gene. The CDR3 runs to 13 residues. Trimming took off 7 bases at V and 4 bases at J, with 11 bases between the two ends. Germline V lookup: CDR1 SGHVS, CDR2 FQNEAQ. CDR3 residues: CASTPVGNQPQHF. As DNA, the CDR3 is TGTGCCAGCACCCCCGTCGGGAATCAGCCCCAGCATTTT.

The chain's CDR3 is CASSEADRETQYF. The CDR3 DNA reads TGTGCCAGCAGTGAAGCGGACCGGGAGACCCAGTACTTC. The chain couples TRBV6-1 to TRBJ2-5; D not resolved. This CDR3 spans 13 amino acids. Germline CDR1 MNHNS, CDR2 SASEGT. V dropped 0 bases and J dropped 5 bases, with 7 bases sitting between them.

The chain joins TRBV10-1 to TRBJ1-5; D is undetermined. The germline V gene encodes CDR1 WNHNN and CDR2 SYGVQD (reference sequence). The CDR3 is 15 amino acids. V was pared by 10 bases and J by 0 bases, with 16 bases between. CDR3 DNA sequence: TGCGCCACCTTCTCAAAGAACTATAGCAATCAGCCCCAGCATTTT. Protein: CATFSKNYSNQPQHF.

This clone was recorded a few times. V usage is TRBV11-2 and J usage is TRBJ1-1; TRBD1 agrees at 9 bases. The germline gives CDR1 SGHAT, CDR2 FQNNGV. V was pared by 4 bases and J by 6 bases, with 9 bases of the junction left unmatched. The CDR3 runs to 15 residues. CDR3 nucleotide sequence: TGTGCCAGCAGCTCCCTTCGCCGGACAGGGGCTGAAGCTTTCTTT. This gives the protein CASSSLRRTGAEAFF.

The V and J genes are TRBV19 and TRBJ1-1; D remains unclear. CDR1 and CDR2 from the germline V gene are LNHDA and SQIVND (reference sequence). The CDR3 extends over 13 amino acids. V lost 3 bases, J lost 3 bases, and 8 bases lay in between. As DNA, the CDR3 is TGTGCCAGTAGTATCAATTTGCACACTGAAGCTTTCTTT. Protein product: CASSINLHTEAFF.

The chain carries TRBV4-2 and TRBJ1-6; maybe TRBD1 (5 bases). The CDR3 spans 17 residues. Germline V gene sequence: CDR1 LGHNA, CDR2 YNFKEQ. Trimming took off 6 bases at V and 0 bases at J, with 15 bases between the two ends. As DNA, the CDR3 is TGTGCCAGCAGTATTAGGGACTTGAGCTCCTATAATTCACCCCTCCACTTT. Translating gives CASSIRDLSSYNSPLHF.

This clone was recorded a few times. The CDR3 nucleotides are TGTGCCAGCAGGGGAACAGGGGGGGTGGAACAGCCCCAGCATTTT. This sequence encodes CASRGTGGVEQPQHF. V is TRBV28 and J is TRBJ1-5, with 8 bases aligning to TRBD1. After removal of 6 bases from V and 7 bases from J, the junction contained 11 bases not matched to a gene. This CDR3 region has 15 residues. Germline V CDR1 and CDR2: MDHEN, SYDVKM.